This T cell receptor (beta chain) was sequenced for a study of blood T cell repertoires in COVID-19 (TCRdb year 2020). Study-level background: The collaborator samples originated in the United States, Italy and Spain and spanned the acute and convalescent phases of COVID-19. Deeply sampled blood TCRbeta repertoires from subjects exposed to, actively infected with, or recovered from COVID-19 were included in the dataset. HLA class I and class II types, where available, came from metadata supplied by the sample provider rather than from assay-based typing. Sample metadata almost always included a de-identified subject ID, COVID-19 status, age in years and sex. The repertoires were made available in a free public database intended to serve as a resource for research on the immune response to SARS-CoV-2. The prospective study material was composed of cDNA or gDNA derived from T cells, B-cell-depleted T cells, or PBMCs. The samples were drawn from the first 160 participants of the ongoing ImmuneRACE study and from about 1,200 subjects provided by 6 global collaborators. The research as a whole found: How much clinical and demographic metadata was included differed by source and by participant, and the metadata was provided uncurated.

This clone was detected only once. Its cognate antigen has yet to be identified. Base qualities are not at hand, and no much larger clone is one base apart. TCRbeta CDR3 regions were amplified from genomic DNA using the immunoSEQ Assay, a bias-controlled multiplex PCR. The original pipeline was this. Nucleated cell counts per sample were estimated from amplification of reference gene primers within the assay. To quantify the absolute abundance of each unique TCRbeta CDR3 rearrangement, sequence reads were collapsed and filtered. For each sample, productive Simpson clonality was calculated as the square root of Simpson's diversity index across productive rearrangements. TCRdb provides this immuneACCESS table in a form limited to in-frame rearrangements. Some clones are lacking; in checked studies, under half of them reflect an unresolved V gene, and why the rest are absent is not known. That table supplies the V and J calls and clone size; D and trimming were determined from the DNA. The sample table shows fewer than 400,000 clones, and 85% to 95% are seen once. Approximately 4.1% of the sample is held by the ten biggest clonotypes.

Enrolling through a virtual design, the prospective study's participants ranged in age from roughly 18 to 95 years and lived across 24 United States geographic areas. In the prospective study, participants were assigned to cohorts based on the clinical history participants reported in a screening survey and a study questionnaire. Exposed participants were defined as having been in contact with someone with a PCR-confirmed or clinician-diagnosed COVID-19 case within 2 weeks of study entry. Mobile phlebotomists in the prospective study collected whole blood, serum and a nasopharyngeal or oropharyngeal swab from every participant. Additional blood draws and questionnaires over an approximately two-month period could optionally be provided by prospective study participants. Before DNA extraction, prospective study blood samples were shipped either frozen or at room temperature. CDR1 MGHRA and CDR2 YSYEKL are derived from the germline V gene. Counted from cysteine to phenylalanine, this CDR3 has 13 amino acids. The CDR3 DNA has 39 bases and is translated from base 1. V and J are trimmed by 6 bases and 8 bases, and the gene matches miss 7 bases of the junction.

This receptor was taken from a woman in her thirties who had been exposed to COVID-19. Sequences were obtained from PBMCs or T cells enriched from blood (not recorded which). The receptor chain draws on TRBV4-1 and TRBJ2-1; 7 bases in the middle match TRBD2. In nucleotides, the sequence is TGCGCCAGCAGTCCCCGGGGGGAAGATGAGCAGTTCTTC. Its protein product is CASSPRGEDEQFF.